This TCR beta chain was recorded in a study of T cell responses to AZD1222 COVID-19 vaccine. For the study at large: The analysis combined second doses at about 4 or about 12 weeks.

V shed 6 bases and J shed 1 base, with 16 bases lying between them. Germline V gene lookup returns CDR1 MDHEN and CDR2 SYDVKM. The CDR3 consists of 16 residues. On this clone itself: Its target is unknown. Different DNA sequences within this sample yield the same CDR3.

General study findings and limits: Baseline serology detected seropositivity in only a handful of AZD1222 recipients. Clonal diversity may have been underestimated, and the donors were mostly white British, with more females than males. Compared with day 0, the breadth and depth of the Spike-specific TCR repertoire rose significantly after two doses of AZD1222.

Measured with immunoSEQ multiplex PCR; TCRdb has only the in-frame clones, and not every one. The sample lists more than 95,000 clones, approximately 90% occurring once. The source material was peripheral blood, sampled on day 0 of AZD1222 vaccination. This chain links TRBV28 with TRBJ2-1; a possible D gene is TRBD2 (6 bases). This receptor was identified in an adult in good health. The CDR3 protein is CASSLLAHLSYNEQFF. The CDR3 nucleotides read TGTGCCAGCAGCCTTCTAGCGCACCTGTCCTACAATGAGCAGTTCTTC.